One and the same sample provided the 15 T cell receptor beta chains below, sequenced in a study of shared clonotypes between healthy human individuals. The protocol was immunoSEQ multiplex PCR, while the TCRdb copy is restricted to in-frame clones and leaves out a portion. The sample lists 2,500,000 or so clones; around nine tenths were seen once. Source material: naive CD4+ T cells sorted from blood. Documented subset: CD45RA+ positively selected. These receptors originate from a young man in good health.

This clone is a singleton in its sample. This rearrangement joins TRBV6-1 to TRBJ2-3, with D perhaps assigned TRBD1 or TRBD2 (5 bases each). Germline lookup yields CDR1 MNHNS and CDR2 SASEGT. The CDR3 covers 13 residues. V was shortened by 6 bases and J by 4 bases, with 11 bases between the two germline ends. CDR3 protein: CASRTGRSDTQYF. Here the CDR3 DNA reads TGTGCCAGCAGAACGGGACGGTCAGATACGCAGTATTTT.

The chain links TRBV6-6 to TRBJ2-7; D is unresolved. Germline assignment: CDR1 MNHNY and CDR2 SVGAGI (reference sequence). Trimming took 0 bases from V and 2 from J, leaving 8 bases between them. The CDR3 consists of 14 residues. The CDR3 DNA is TGTGCCAGCAGTTACTCGGCGGCCCCCTACGAGCAGTACTTC. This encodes CASSYSAAPYEQYF.

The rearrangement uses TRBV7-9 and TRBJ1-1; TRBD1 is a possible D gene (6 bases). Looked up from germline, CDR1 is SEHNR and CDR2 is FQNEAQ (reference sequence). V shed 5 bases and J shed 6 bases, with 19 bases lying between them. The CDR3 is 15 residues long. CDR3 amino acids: CASSPLAVGAAEAFF. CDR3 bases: TGTGCCAGCAGCCCGCTGGCGGTGGGGGCCGCTGAAGCTTTCTTT.

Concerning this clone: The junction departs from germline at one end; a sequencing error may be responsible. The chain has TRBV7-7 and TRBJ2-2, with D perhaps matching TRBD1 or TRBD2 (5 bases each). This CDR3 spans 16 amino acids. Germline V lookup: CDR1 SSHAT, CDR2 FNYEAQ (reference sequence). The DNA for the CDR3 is TGTGCTAGCAGCTTAGTGCTCGGGGACAACACCGGGGAGCTGTTTTTT. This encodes CASSLVLGDNTGELFF.

This chain's CDR3 is CASSSPGVAYNEQFF. CDR3 coding DNA: TGTGCCAGCAGTTCCCCCGGGGTGGCCTACAATGAGCAGTTCTTC. The V and J genes are TRBV28 and TRBJ2-1; maybe TRBD2 (5 bases). CDR3 length: 15 residues. V was pared by 4 bases and J by 2 bases, with 12 bases between. The V gene's germline CDR1 is MDHEN and CDR2 SYDVKM.

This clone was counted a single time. CDR3 sequence reads: CASTRGDRQIHEQYF. CDR3 DNA: TGCGCCAGCACTCGAGGGGACAGACAGATTCACGAGCAGTACTTC. The gene calls are TRBV5-1 and TRBJ2-7; 7 bases line up with TRBD1. Germline CDR1 and CDR2: SGHRS and YFSETQ. This CDR3 is built from 15 residues. V was pared by 6 bases and J by 5 bases, with 14 bases of the junction left unmatched.

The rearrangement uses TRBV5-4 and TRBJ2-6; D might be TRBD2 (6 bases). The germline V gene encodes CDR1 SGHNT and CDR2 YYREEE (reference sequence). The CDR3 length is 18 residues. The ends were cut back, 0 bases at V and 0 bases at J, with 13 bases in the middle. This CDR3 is CASSLEAGHSSGANVLTF. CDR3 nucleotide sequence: TGTGCCAGCAGCTTGGAGGCGGGGCATTCCTCTGGGGCCAACGTCCTGACTTTC. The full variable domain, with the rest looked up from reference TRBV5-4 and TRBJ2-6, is ETGVTQSPTHLIKTRGQQVTLRCSSQSGHNTVSWYQQALGQGPQFIFQYYREEENGRGNFPPRFSGLQFPNYSSELNVNALELDDSALYLCASSLEAGHSSGANVLTFGAGSRLTVL.

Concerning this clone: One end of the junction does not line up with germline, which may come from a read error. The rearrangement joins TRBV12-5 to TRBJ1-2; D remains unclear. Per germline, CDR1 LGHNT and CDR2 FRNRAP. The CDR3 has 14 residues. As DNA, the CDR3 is TGTGCTAGTGGTTTGTGGGGAGATAACGATGGCTACACCTTC. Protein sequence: CASGLWGDNDGYTF.

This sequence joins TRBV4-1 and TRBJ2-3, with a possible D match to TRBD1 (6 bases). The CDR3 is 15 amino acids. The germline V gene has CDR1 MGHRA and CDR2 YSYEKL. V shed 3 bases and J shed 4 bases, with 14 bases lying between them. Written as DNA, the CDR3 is TGCGCCAGCAGCCAGGGGGACATGGACGCAGATACGCAGTATTTT. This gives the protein CASSQGDMDADTQYF.

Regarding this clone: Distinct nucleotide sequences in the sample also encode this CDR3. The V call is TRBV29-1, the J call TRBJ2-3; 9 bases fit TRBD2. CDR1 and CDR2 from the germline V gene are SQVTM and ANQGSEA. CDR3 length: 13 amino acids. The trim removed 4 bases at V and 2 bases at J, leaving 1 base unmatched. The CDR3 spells CSVGLAATDTQYF. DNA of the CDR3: TGCAGCGTTGGACTAGCGGCCACAGATACGCAGTATTTT.

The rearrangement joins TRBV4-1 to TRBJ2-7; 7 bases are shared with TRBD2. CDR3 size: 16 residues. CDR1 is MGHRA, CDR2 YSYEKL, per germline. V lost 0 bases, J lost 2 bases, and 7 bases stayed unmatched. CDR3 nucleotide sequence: TGCGCCAGCAGCCAAGAGGGGTCGCGGGGGACCTACGAGCAGTACTTC. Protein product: CASSQEGSRGTYEQYF.

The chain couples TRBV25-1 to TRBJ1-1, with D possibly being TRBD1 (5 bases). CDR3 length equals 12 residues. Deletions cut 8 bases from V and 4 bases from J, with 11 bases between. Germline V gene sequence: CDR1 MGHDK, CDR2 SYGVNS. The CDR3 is CASGGSATEAFF. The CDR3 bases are TGTGCCAGCGGGGGGTCTGCCACTGAAGCTTTCTTT. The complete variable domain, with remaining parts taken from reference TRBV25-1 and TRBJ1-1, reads EADIYQTPRYLVIGTGKKITLECSQTMGHDKMYWYQQDPGMELHLIHYSYGVNSTEKGDLSSESTVSRIRTEHFPLTLESARPSHTSQYLCASGGSATEAFFGQGTRLTVV.

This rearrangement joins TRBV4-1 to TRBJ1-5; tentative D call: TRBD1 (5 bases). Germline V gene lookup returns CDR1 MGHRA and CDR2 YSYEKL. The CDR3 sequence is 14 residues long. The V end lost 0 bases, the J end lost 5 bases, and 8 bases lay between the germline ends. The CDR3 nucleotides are TGCGCCAGCAGCCAAGATCGGGGCGATCAGCCCCAGCATTTT. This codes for CASSQDRGDQPQHF.

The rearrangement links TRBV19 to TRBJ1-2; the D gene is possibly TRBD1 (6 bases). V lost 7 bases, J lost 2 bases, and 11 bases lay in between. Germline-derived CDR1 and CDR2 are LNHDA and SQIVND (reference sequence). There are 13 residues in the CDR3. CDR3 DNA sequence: TGTGCCAGTAAACTTGGACAGAACTATGGCTACACCTTC. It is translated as CASKLGQNYGYTF.

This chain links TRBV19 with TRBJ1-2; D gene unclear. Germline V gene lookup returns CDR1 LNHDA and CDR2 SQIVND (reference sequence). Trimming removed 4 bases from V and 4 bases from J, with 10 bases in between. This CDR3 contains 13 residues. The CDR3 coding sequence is TGTGCCAGTAGTACAGATCAAGTCTATGGCTACACCTTC. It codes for CASSTDQVYGYTF.